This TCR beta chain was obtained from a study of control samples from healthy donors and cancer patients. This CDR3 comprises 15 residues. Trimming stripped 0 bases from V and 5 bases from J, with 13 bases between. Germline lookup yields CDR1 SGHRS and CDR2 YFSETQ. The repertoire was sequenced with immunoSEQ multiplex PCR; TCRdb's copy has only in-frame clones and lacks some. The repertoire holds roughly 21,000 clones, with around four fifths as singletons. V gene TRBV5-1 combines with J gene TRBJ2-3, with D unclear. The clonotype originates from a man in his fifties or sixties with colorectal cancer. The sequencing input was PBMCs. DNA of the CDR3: TGCGCCAGCAGCTTGGACGGCACATCTGTAGATACGCAGTATTTT. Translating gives CASSLDGTSVDTQYF. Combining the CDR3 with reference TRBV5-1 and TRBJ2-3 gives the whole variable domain KAGVTQTPRYLIKTRGQQVTLSCSPISGHRSVSWYQQTPGQGLQFLFEYFSETQRNKGNFPGRFSGRQFSNSRSEMNVSTLELGDSALYLCASSLDGTSVDTQYFGPGTRLTVL.